The sequence of this TCR beta chain was determined in a study of shared clonotypes between healthy human individuals. Study-wide background: The donor group consisted of two women and three men, aged 18 to 49. CD4 naive cells filled three plates per donor, CD4 memory three, CD8 naive two and CD8 memory one. Findings of the study overall: A generally larger estimated richness was seen in naive subsets than in memory subsets. Several donors showed sharing of approximately 5% of naive CD4 clonotypes.

Profiled with immunoSEQ multiplex PCR; TCRdb holds only in-frame clones, not every one. The sample yields more than 400,000 clones, around 96% seen once. This CDR3 has 13 residues. The germline V gene encodes CDR1 SQVTM and CDR2 ANQGSEA. In regard to this clone: Its antigen is still unknown.

The clonotype was recovered from a woman aged 30 to 39 in good health. V and J are TRBV29-1 and TRBJ2-5; 9 bases line up with TRBD2. TRBJ2-7 matches the DNA end more closely, so the J call is doubtful. The sample consisted of naive CD4+ T cells sorted from blood. As to subset: CD45RA+ positively selected. The CDR3 region has the DNA TGCAGCGCCGGGACTAGCAATTCCTACGAGCAGTACTTC. Translating gives CSAGTSNSYEQYF.